This TCR beta chain was observed in a study of identical twins. This clonotype occurred a few times. One end of the junction does not line up with germline, which may come from a read error. TCRdb independently ran MiXCR on the 5' RACE reads; one entry per CDR3 protein. The sample has some 210,000 distinct CDR3 sequences, approximately 15% seen once; the top ten hold 35% to 45%. There are 11 residues in the CDR3. Separately, the same data were catalogued under a study of T cells expressing NK-cell markers. As reported in that work: Over 5 donors had dominant NKG2C+ clonotypes that comprised roughly 1.0-7.0% of their CD8+ T cells.

The rearrangement uses TRBV12-3 or TRBV12-4 and TRBJ2-1; 7 bases line up with TRBD2. This sequence was found in a woman aged 18-35 years in good health. Material: CD8+ T cells sorted from blood. The DNA for the CDR3 is TGTACCAGCAGGACTAGCAATGAGCAGTTCTTC. It codes for CTSRTSNEQFF.